The next 8 T cell receptor beta chains were all read from a single sample in a study of OX40 agonist ivuxolimab in advanced cancers. Method: immunoSEQ multiplex PCR; TCRdb's copy keeps in-frame clones and lacks some. This table holds around 53,000 clones, roughly 85% found once. Here the sequenced sample was CD4+ or CD8+ T cells sorted from blood, taken in a trial of the OX40 agonist ivuxolimab. Every receptor here comes from an adult with an advanced solid tumor such as melanoma, head and neck, liver or kidney cancer.

The chain combines TRBV6-5 with TRBJ1-4; D might be TRBD1 (5 bases). Trimming shortened V by 3 bases and J by 7 bases, and 12 bases separated the two germline ends. This CDR3 has 14 residues. The germline V gene has CDR1 MNHEY and CDR2 SVGAGI. In nucleotides, the CDR3 is TGTGCCAGCAGTTATAGAACTAGGGGTGAAAAACTGTTTTTT. Translated, it gives CASSYRTRGEKLFF.

The V gene is TRBV4-3, the J gene TRBJ2-7; maybe TRBD1 (5 bases). V lost 0 bases, J lost 4 bases, and 13 bases lay in between. This CDR3 contains 15 residues. Germline loops: CDR1 LGHNA, CDR2 YSLEER. DNA of the CDR3: TGCGCCAGCAGCCAAGACCGACAGATCCTTTACGAGCAGTACTTC. Its protein is CASSQDRQILYEQYF.

This clone was counted once. The V call is TRBV7-6, the J call TRBJ1-2; TRBD1 agrees at 11 bases. V shed 4 bases and J 8 bases; nucleotides not matched to a gene: 6. Germline V gene data show CDR1 as SGHVS and CDR2 as FNYEAQ. The length of the CDR3 is 14 residues. Here the CDR3 reads CASSSPDRGQGYTF. In nucleotides, the CDR3 is TGTGCCAGCAGCTCGCCGGACAGGGGGCAAGGCTACACCTTC.

V gene TRBV7-2 combines with J gene TRBJ2-2, with 12 bases matching TRBD2. After removal of 1 base from V and 7 bases from J, the junction contained 10 bases not matched to a gene. In germline, CDR1 is SGHTA, CDR2 FQGNSA. The CDR3 spans 18 residues. The CDR3 sequence is CASSLEIVTSGGLGELFF. The CDR3 nucleotides are TGTGCCAGCAGCTTAGAAATAGTAACTAGCGGGGGGCTCGGGGAGCTGTTTTTT.

The chain combines TRBV27 with TRBJ1-5; D is unclear. Germline V gene lookup returns CDR1 MNHEY and CDR2 SMNVEV (reference sequence). V was clipped by 3 bases and J by 1 base, with 7 bases between them. The CDR3 is 14 residues long. The CDR3 DNA follows: TGTGCCAGCAGTTTCGGGGAGAGCAATCAGCCCCAGCATTTT. This encodes CASSFGESNQPQHF.

On this clone: A read error is possible here, since a much larger clone lies one base away. V gene TRBV6-5 combines with J gene TRBJ2-7, with D perhaps TRBD1 (5 bases). The V end was cut by 2 bases, the J end by 0 bases, with 5 bases between. The length of the CDR3 is 13 residues. Germline assignment: CDR1 MNHEY and CDR2 SVGAGI. The CDR3 DNA reads as TGTGCCAGCAGTTACGGGGCCTCCTACGAGCAGTACTTC. This translates into CASSYGASYEQYF.

The gene calls are TRBV9 and TRBJ1-2; D gene ambiguous. CDR3 size: 15 residues. V was shortened by 0 bases and J by 0 bases, with 9 bases between the two germline ends. Germline CDR1 and CDR2: SGDLS and YYNGEE. CDR3 amino acids: CASSVGRNANYGYTF. The CDR3 DNA reads as TGTGCCAGCAGCGTAGGTAGGAATGCTAACTATGGCTACACCTTC.

The CDR3 nucleotides read TGTGCCAGCAGCTTGATGGACAGCATGAACACTGAAGCTTTCTTT. It codes for CASSLMDSMNTEAFF. The chain combines TRBV5-5 with TRBJ1-1; a possible D gene is TRBD1 (6 bases). Germline lookup yields CDR1 SGHKS and CDR2 YYEKEE (reference sequence). This CDR3 has 15 residues. V was shortened by 1 base and J by 0 bases, with 10 bases between the two germline ends.